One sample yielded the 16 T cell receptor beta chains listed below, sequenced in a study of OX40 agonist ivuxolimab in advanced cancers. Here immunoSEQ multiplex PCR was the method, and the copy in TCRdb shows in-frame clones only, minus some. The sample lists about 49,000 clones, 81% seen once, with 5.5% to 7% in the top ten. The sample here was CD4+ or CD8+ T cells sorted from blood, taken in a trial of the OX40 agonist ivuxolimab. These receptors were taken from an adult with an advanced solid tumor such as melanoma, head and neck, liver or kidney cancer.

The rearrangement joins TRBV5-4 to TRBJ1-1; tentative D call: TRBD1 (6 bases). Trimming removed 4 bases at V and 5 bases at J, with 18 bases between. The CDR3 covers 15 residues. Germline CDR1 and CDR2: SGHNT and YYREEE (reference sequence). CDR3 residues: CASSQDLGAGTEAFF. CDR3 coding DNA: TGTGCCAGCAGCCAAGATTTGGGGGCTGGTACTGAAGCTTTCTTT.

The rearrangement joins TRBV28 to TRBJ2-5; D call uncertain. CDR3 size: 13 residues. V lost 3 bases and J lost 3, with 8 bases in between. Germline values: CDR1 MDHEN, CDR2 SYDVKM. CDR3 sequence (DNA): TGTGCCAGCAGTTTTAGGAACGAAGAGACCCAGTACTTC. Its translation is CASSFRNEETQYF.

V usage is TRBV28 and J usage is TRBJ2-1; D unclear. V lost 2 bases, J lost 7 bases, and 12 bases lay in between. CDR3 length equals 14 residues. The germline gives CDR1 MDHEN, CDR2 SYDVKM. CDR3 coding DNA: TGTGCCAGCAGTTTAAGAGCAGGTAGGAATGAGCAGTTCTTC. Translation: CASSLRAGRNEQFF.

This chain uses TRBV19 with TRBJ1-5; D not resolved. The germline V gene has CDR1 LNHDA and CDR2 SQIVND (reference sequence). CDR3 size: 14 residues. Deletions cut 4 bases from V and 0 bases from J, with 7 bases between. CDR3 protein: CASSTGLSNQPQHF. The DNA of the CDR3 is TGTGCCAGTAGTACCGGCCTTAGCAATCAGCCCCAGCATTTT.

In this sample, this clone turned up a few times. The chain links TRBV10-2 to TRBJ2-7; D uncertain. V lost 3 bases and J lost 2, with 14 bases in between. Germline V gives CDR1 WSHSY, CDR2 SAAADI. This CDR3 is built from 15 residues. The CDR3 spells CASSEGSQFPYEQYV. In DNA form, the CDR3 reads TGCGCCAGCAGTGAAGGGTCCCAATTTCCCTACGAGCAGTACGTC.

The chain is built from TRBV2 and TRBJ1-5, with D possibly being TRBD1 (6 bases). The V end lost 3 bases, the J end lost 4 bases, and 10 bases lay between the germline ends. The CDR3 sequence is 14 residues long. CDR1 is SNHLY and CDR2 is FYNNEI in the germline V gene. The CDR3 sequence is CASSEGGPNQPQHF. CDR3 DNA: TGTGCCAGCAGTGAGGGGGGCCCTAATCAGCCCCAGCATTTT. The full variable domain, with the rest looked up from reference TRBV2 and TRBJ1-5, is EPEVTQTPSHQVTQMGQEVILRCVPISNHLYFYWYRQILGQKVEFLVSFYNNEISEKSEIFDDQFSVERPDGSNFTLKIRSTKLEDSAMYFCASSEGGPNQPQHFGDGTRLSIL.

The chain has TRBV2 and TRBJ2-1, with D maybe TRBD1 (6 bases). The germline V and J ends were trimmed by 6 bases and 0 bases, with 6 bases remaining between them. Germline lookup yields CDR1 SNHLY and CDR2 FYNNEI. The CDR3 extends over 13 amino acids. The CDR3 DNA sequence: TGTGCCAGCAGGGACAGCTCCTACAATGAGCAGTTCTTC. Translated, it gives CASRDSSYNEQFF.

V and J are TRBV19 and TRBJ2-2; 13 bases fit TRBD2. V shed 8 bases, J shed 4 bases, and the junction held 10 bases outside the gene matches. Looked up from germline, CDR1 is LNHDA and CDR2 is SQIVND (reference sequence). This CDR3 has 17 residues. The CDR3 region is CASLPYGLAGATGELFF. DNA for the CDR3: TGTGCCAGTTTACCGTACGGACTAGCGGGAGCCACCGGGGAGCTGTTTTTT.

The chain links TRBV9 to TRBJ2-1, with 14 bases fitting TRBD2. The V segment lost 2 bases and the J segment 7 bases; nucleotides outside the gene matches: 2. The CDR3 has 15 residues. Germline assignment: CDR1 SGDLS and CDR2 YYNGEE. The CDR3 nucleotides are TGTGCCAGCAGCGTCGGGACTAGCGGGAGAAATGAGCAGTTCTTC. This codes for CASSVGTSGRNEQFF.

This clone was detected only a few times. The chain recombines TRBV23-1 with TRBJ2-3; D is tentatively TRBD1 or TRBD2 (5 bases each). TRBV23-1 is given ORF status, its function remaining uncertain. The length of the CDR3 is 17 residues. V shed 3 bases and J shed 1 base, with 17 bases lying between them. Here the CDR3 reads CASSHLGTNGGTDTQYF. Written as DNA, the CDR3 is TGCGCCAGCAGTCACCTTGGGACGAATGGTGGCACAGATACGCAGTATTTT.

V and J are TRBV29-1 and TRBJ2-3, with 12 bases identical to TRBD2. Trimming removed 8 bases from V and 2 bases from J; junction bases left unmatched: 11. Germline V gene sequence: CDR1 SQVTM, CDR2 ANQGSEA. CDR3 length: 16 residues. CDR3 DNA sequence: TGCAGCCCCCGGCTAGCGGGAGGGCGGGACACAGATACGCAGTATTTT. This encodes CSPRLAGGRDTDTQYF.

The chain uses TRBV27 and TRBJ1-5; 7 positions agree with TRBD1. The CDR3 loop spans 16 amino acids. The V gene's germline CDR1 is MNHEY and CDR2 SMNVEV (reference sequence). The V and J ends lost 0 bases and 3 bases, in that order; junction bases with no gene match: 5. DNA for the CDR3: TGTGCCAGCAGTTTATCGGCGGGACAGTTCAATCAGCCCCAGCATTTT. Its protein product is CASSLSAGQFNQPQHF.

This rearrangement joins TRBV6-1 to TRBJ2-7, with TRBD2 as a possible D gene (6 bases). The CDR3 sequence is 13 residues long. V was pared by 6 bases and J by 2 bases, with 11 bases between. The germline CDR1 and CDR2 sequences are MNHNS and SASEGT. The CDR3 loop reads CASRGRFPYEQYF. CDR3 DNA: TGTGCCAGCAGGGGGAGGTTTCCCTACGAGCAGTACTTC.

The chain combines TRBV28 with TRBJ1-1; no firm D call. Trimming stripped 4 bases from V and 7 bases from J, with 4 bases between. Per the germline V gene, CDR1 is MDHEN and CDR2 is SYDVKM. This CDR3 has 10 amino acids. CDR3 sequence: CASSSYEAFF. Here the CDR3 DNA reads TGTGCCAGCAGTTCCTATGAAGCTTTCTTT.

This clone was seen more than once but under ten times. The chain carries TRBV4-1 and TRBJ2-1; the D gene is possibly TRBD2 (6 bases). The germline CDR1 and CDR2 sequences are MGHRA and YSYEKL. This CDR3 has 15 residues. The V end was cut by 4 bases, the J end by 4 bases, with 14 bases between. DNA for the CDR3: TGCGCCAGCAGCCCCCAGGAGGGAGAGTACAATGAGCAGTTCTTC. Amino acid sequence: CASSPQEGEYNEQFF.

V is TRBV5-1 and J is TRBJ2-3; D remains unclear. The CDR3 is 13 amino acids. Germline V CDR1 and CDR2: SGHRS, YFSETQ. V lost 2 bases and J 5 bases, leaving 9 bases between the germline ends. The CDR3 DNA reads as TGCGCCAGCAGCTTTAAGGGCGGAGATACGCAGTATTTT. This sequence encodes CASSFKGGDTQYF.